The present T cell receptor beta chain was sequenced within a study of OX40 agonist ivuxolimab in advanced cancers. With regard to the full study: Ivuxolimab was a fully human IgG2 agonistic monoclonal antibody targeting the costimulatory receptor OX40 (CD134). Intravenous ivuxolimab was administered to patients every 2 weeks at six dose levels: 0.01, 0.1, 0.3, 1.5, 3 and 10 mg/kg. Partial responses occurred in three dose-escalation patients: two with cutaneous melanoma and one with hepatocellular carcinoma. The monotherapy dose-escalation portion (N of about 47 patients) of the phase I ivuxolimab trial is reported in the paper. Patients were allowed to have had prior anti-PD-1, anti-PD-L1 or anti-CTLA-4 therapy, and about 40% of the dose-escalation patients had been treated with checkpoint inhibitors. Peripheral TCRbeta sequencing was intended to test whether TCR sequence diversity was altered and clonal T-cell expansion was caused by ivuxolimab. The dose-escalation cohort was roughly 87% male with a mean age of 60 years, ranging from about 23 to 85. Among the approximately 50 dose-escalation patients, some 20 had hepatocellular carcinoma, some 15 melanoma, 9 renal cell carcinoma and 9 head and neck cancer. Points the paper makes about the study in general: After ivuxolimab, expanded clones were on average more numerous among CD8+ T cells than among CD4+ T cells. Antigen specificity was not determined for the clonally expanded peripheral T cells. Low levels of normalized T-cell clonal expansion were also seen in some patients who did not respond. At doses of 0.1 to 3.0 mg/kg, clonal expansion of both CD4+ and CD8+ T cells in blood was seen between baseline and week 6. Partial responders in the 0.1-3.0 mg/kg groups had among the lowest normalized peripheral clonal expansion, especially among CD8+ T cells.

Genomic DNA was extracted from sorted cells for sequencing of the TCRbeta CDR3 region. The immunoSEQ Assay was used for sequencing of TCRbeta CDR3 regions. TCRdb's version of the immuneACCESS table is confined to in-frame rearrangements and falls short of the full clone set. An unresolved V gene accounts for under half of the shortfall where checked; the remainder is of unknown origin. For this sample the table gives 50,000 to 70,000 clones, of which 84% were detected only once. Around 0.7% of the sample is taken by the ten largest. With regard to this clone: What antigen it recognizes has not been identified. The record has no base qualities; no much larger clone is one base away.

Per the germline V gene, SGDLS is the CDR1 and YYNGEE is the CDR2. Including cysteine and phenylalanine, the CDR3 has 18 amino acids. The sequence is cut down to CDR3 DNA, 54 bases in frame from base 1. V is cut by 2 bases and J by 4 bases, and the space between the germline ends is 21 bases. Patients with a history of autoimmune disease or receiving systemic immunosuppression were excluded from the trial. In every dose cohort, peripheral blood was drawn for TCR sequencing at baseline, cycle 4 day 1, and cycle 7 day 1. The samples were taken from a phase I, first-in-human, multicenter, open-label dose-escalation trial of ivuxolimab. Adults with locally advanced or metastatic melanoma, renal cell carcinoma, hepatocellular carcinoma or head and neck squamous cell carcinoma were enrolled in the trial. CD4+ and CD8+ T cells were sorted separately from peripheral blood before TCR sequencing.

The source material was CD4+ or CD8+ T cells sorted from blood, sampled in a trial of the OX40 agonist ivuxolimab. This clonotype originated in an adult with an advanced solid tumor such as melanoma, head and neck, liver or kidney cancer. The chain couples TRBV9 to TRBJ2-2; a weak D assignment points to TRBD1 (8 bases agree). CDR3 region: CASSVWSGGQALTGELFF. The DNA sequence is given as TGTGCCAGCAGCGTTTGGTCGGGGGGACAGGCCCTCACCGGGGAGCTGTTTTTT.